Listed below are T cell receptor beta chains from one sample, sequenced in a study of shared clonotypes between healthy human individuals. Generated by immunoSEQ multiplex PCR, the TCRdb table keeps only in-frame clones and is missing some. The table shows over 400,000 clones, with roughly 95% occurring only once. Sequenced material: naive CD4+ T cells sorted from blood. All receptors derive from a woman aged 25 to 45 in good health. The CDR3 runs from the conserved cysteine through the conserved F or W. The D gene is left open where the match is weak. The size field is filled for only some rows; it gives once, few, many or a size class.

D gene,V gene,J gene,clone size,CDR3 DNA,CDR3 protein
TRBD1,TRBV5-1,TRBJ2-3,NA,TGCGCCAGCAGCCAAACCGGACAGGGGAGCACAGATACGCAGTATTTT,CASSQTGQGSTDTQYF
NA,TRBV4-1,TRBJ2-1,NA,TGCGCCAGCAGCCAAGATCGAACTAGCCGACTTGACAATGAGCAGTTCTTC,CASSQDRTSRLDNEQFF
NA,TRBV30,TRBJ1-5,NA,TGTGCCTGGAGTCCAGGGTTTAGCTGGGATCAGCCCCAGCATTTT,CAWSPGFSWDQPQHF
TRBD2,TRBV6-4,TRBJ2-1,NA,TGTGCCAGCAGCCGAGCGGGAGTGAACAATGAGCAGTTCTTC,CASSRAGVNNEQFF
TRBD2,TRBV30,TRBJ2-5,NA,TGTGCCTGGACCCGCTGGGCGCTAGCGGGAACAGAGACCCAGTACTTC,CAWTRWALAGTETQYF
NA,TRBV19,TRBJ2-2,NA,TGTGCCAGTAGTTCTACTTTCGGCGGGGAGCTGTTTTTT,CASSSTFGGELFF
TRBD1,TRBV5-4,TRBJ1-2,NA,TGTGCCAGCAGCGGCGGACAGGGGAAGTTCACTGGCTACACCTTC,CASSGGQGKFTGYTF
NA,TRBV7-9,TRBJ1-2,NA,TGTGCCAGCAGCTTAGTCTCAGCTTATGGCTACACCTTC,CASSLVSAYGYTF
NA,TRBV2,TRBJ2-2,NA,TGTGCCAGCAGTGAAGCGCATCTGGGAAGAGGCACCGGGGAGCTGTTTTTT,CASSEAHLGRGTGELFF
TRBD2,TRBV10-2,TRBJ2-7,NA,TGCGCCAGCATCCGGGAGGCGTCCTACGAGCAGTACTTC,CASIREASYEQYF
TRBD1,TRBV19,TRBJ2-1,NA,TGTGCCAGTAGTGATTTGACAGGGAAAGCAAAATTCTATGAGCAGTTCTTC,CASSDLTGKAKFYEQFF
TRBD1,TRBV27,TRBJ1-2,NA,TGTGCCAGCAGGGGGCGCCTTCGGGACAGGTCTAACTATGGCTACACCTTC,CASRGRLRDRSNYGYTF
TRBD1,TRBV19,TRBJ1-5,once,TGTGCCAGTAGTATAGGTCGGACAGGTCAGCCCCAGCATTTT,CASSIGRTGQPQHF
NA,TRBV19,TRBJ2-7,NA,TGTGCCAGTAGTATCTCAGGGGAGAGCTCCTACGAGCAGTACTTC,CASSISGESSYEQYF
NA,TRBV27,TRBJ1-1,NA,TGTGCCAGCAGTCTCCTTGACATGAACACTGAAGCTTTCTTT,CASSLLDMNTEAFF
NA,TRBV27,TRBJ2-2,NA,TGTGCCAGCAGTCCTGTCTGGGGGAACACCGGGGAGCTGTTTTTT,CASSPVWGNTGELFF
NA,TRBV5-6,TRBJ1-2,once,TGTGCCAGCAGCTTCCCCCAGGGTTCAGAGAACTATGGCTACACCTTC,CASSFPQGSENYGYTF
TRBD1,TRBV5-1,TRBJ2-1,NA,TGCGCCAGCAGCTGGGGACAGAACAATGAGCAGTTCTTC,CASSWGQNNEQFF
NA,TRBV5-1,TRBJ1-2,NA,TGCGCCAGCAGCATGGACGGTGACTATGGCTACACCTTC,CASSMDGDYGYTF
NA,TRBV4-1,TRBJ1-1,NA,TGCGCCAGCGGACCCGAGAACACTGAAGCTTTCTTT,CASGPENTEAFF
NA,TRBV25-1,TRBJ2-1,NA,TGTGCCAGCAGCCGTAGACCTGGCTCCTACAATGAGCAGTTCTTC,CASSRRPGSYNEQFF
TRBD2,TRBV28,TRBJ2-3,once,TGTGCCAGCAGAGCGGGAGGGGGAACAGATACGCAGTATTTT,CASRAGGGTDTQYF
NA,TRBV21-1,TRBJ2-7,NA,TGTGCCAACCGTGTTGCGGCAAGCTCCTACGAGCAGTACTTC,CANRVAASSYEQYF
NA,TRBV6-1,TRBJ1-5,NA,TGTGCCAGCTCGATCGCAGGGAGCAATCAGCCCCAGCATTTT,CASSIAGSNQPQHF
TRBD1,TRBV14,TRBJ2-7,NA,TGTGCCAGCAGCCCTTACGGGACAGCTACCTACGAGCAGTACTTC,CASSPYGTATYEQYF
TRBD2,TRBV4-1,TRBJ2-3,NA,TGCGCCAGCAGCCAAGATGCACTAGCGGACACAGATACGCAGTATTTT,CASSQDALADTDTQYF
TRBD1,TRBV7-8,TRBJ1-5,few,TGTGCCAGCAGCTTAGTACCAGGGGGGTATAGCAATCAGCCCCAGCATTTT,CASSLVPGGYSNQPQHF